These T cell receptor beta chains were read from a single sample in a study of OX40 agonist ivuxolimab in advanced cancers. Generated by immunoSEQ multiplex PCR, the TCRdb table keeps only in-frame clones and is missing some. Among some 65,000 clones, 75% to 90% were seen once, and the ten largest hold around 2.9%. The material was CD4+ or CD8+ T cells sorted from blood, obtained in a trial of the OX40 agonist ivuxolimab. The receptor set was obtained from an adult with an advanced solid tumor such as melanoma, head and neck, liver or kidney cancer. The CDR3 runs from the conserved cysteine through the conserved F or W. Each record gives: D gene, J gene, clone size, CDR3 length, V gene, CDR3 protein, CDR3 DNA. The D gene is left open where the match is weak. A row's size may be missing; if present it is once, few, many or a size class.

d_call: .; j_call: TRBJ1-1; clone_size: .; cdr3_length: 13; v_call: TRBV2; cdr3_aa: CASSEDRNTEAFF; cdr3_nt: TGTGCCAGCAGTGAAGACAGGAACACTGAAGCTTTCTTT
d_call: .; j_call: TRBJ2-7; clone_size: .; cdr3_length: 16; v_call: TRBV5-1; cdr3_aa: CASSFRHSGEGYEQYF; cdr3_nt: TGCGCCAGCAGCTTCCGACACTCCGGCGAGGGCTACGAGCAGTACTTC
d_call: TRBD1; j_call: TRBJ1-3; clone_size: .; cdr3_length: 16; v_call: TRBV5-5; cdr3_aa: CASSLATGLLGNTIYF; cdr3_nt: TGTGCCAGCAGCTTGGCGACAGGGCTTTTAGGAAACACCATATATTTT
d_call: .; j_call: TRBJ1-2; clone_size: .; cdr3_length: 16; v_call: TRBV4-1; cdr3_aa: CASSQVFAAFDYGYTF; cdr3_nt: TGCGCCAGCAGCCAAGTTTTCGCAGCATTTGACTATGGCTACACCTTC
d_call: .; j_call: TRBJ2-7; clone_size: .; cdr3_length: 14; v_call: TRBV5-6; cdr3_aa: CASSQQGGTYEQYF; cdr3_nt: TGTGCCAGCAGCCAACAGGGAGGCACCTACGAGCAGTACTTC
d_call: .; j_call: TRBJ2-2; clone_size: few; cdr3_length: 14; v_call: TRBV30; cdr3_aa: CAWDRGGNTGELFF; cdr3_nt: TGTGCCTGGGATAGGGGGGGGAACACCGGGGAGCTGTTTTTT
d_call: .; j_call: TRBJ1-3; clone_size: .; cdr3_length: 15; v_call: TRBV28; cdr3_aa: CASSLELLSGNTIYF; cdr3_nt: TGTGCCAGCAGTTTAGAACTCCTCTCTGGAAACACCATATATTTT
d_call: .; j_call: TRBJ2-1; clone_size: .; cdr3_length: 14; v_call: TRBV2; cdr3_aa: CASSEAPGGGKQFF; cdr3_nt: TGTGCCAGCAGTGAAGCACCAGGTGGCGGGAAGCAGTTCTTC
d_call: .; j_call: TRBJ1-3; clone_size: .; cdr3_length: 14; v_call: TRBV4-2; cdr3_aa: CASSQVTSGNTIYF; cdr3_nt: TGTGCCAGCAGCCAAGTTACTTCTGGAAACACCATATATTTT
d_call: .; j_call: TRBJ1-6; clone_size: .; cdr3_length: 15; v_call: TRBV7-9; cdr3_aa: CASSPEVAGNSPLHF; cdr3_nt: TGTGCCAGCAGCCCCGAGGTGGCGGGAAATTCACCCCTCCACTTT
d_call: TRBD1; j_call: TRBJ1-1; clone_size: .; cdr3_length: 15; v_call: TRBV9; cdr3_aa: CASSVEGQTNTEAFF; cdr3_nt: TGTGCCAGCAGCGTCGAGGGACAGACGAACACTGAAGCTTTCTTT
d_call: .; j_call: TRBJ2-7; clone_size: .; cdr3_length: 14; v_call: TRBV19; cdr3_aa: CASSPSLTPYEQYF; cdr3_nt: TGTGCCAGTAGTCCGTCCCTTACGCCCTACGAGCAGTACTTC
d_call: .; j_call: TRBJ1-5; clone_size: .; cdr3_length: 12; v_call: TRBV7-2; cdr3_aa: CASSWEYQPQHF; cdr3_nt: TGTGCCAGCAGCTGGGAGTATCAGCCCCAGCATTTT
d_call: .; j_call: TRBJ2-2; clone_size: .; cdr3_length: 16; v_call: TRBV7-2; cdr3_aa: CASSQDFNRDTGELFF; cdr3_nt: TGTGCCAGCAGCCAAGATTTTAACCGGGACACCGGGGAGCTGTTTTTT
d_call: TRBD1; j_call: TRBJ1-1; clone_size: few; cdr3_length: 17; v_call: TRBV10-3; cdr3_aa: CAISDLITGGRGTEAFF; cdr3_nt: TGTGCCATCAGTGACCTAATTACAGGGGGCCGGGGCACTGAAGCTTTCTTT
d_call: .; j_call: TRBJ1-4; clone_size: once; cdr3_length: 14; v_call: TRBV2; cdr3_aa: CASSEYGYGEKLFF; cdr3_nt: TGTGCCAGCAGTGAATATGGGTATGGTGAAAAACTGTTTTTT
d_call: TRBD1; j_call: TRBJ1-5; clone_size: .; cdr3_length: 13; v_call: TRBV5-1; cdr3_aa: CASSLEGQGPQHF; cdr3_nt: TGCGCCAGCAGCTTGGAGGGACAGGGACCCCAGCATTTT
d_call: .; j_call: TRBJ1-4; clone_size: few; cdr3_length: 15; v_call: TRBV9; cdr3_aa: CASSVGGAGSEKLFF; cdr3_nt: TGTGCCAGCAGCGTAGGCGGGGCCGGGAGTGAAAAACTGTTTTTT
d_call: .; j_call: TRBJ2-7; clone_size: medium-sized; cdr3_length: 16; v_call: TRBV28; cdr3_aa: CASSLPGASGLYEQYF; cdr3_nt: TGTGCCAGCAGTCTCCCGGGGGCTAGCGGCCTCTACGAGCAGTACTTC
d_call: .; j_call: TRBJ2-1; clone_size: few; cdr3_length: 16; v_call: TRBV4-1; cdr3_aa: CASSQDARGFYNEQFF; cdr3_nt: TGCGCCAGCAGCCAAGACGCTAGGGGGTTTTACAATGAGCAGTTCTTC